The rows below give T cell receptor beta chains drawn from one sample of a study of blood T cell repertoires in COVID-19. Libraries were prepared by immunoSEQ multiplex PCR; TCRdb keeps only in-frame clonotypes and omits some of them. The table has about 370,000 clones, roughly 86% seen once; the top ten hold about 10%. The sample comprised peripheral blood. Receptors were obtained from a woman in her twenties or thirties with COVID-19, enrolled during active disease. Each CDR3 is given with its conserved first and last residue. D genes are given only for firm matches. Size is omitted from some rows. Given values are once, few, many or a class for expanded clones.

j_gene	d_gene	v_gene	abundance	CDR3aa	CDR3nt
TRBJ1-1	NA	TRBV9	NA	CASSVDGEMNTEAFF	TGTGCCAGCAGCGTAGATGGAGAAATGAACACTGAAGCTTTCTTT
TRBJ1-1	NA	TRBV2	NA	CASSEALRRGNTEAFF	TGTGCCAGCAGTGAAGCGCTTAGGCGGGGGAACACTGAAGCTTTCTTT
TRBJ2-3	TRBD1	TRBV6-5	NA	CASIMDRDLDTQYF	TGTGCCAGCATTATGGACAGGGACCTAGATACGCAGTATTTT
TRBJ2-7	NA	TRBV6-5	once	CASCIGNYAYEQYF	TGTGCCAGCTGCATAGGAAACTACGCCTACGAGCAGTACTTC
TRBJ1-3	TRBD1	TRBV30	NA	CAWGGPGTGSGNTIYF	TGTGCCTGGGGCGGGCCCGGGACAGGGTCTGGAAACACCATATATTTT
TRBJ2-7	NA	TRBV30	NA	CAWRESGAYEQYF	TGTGCCTGGAGAGAATCCGGGGCCTACGAGCAGTACTTC
TRBJ2-2	NA	TRBV9	NA	CASSSRGRQASGELFF	TGTGCCAGCAGCTCCCGAGGGAGGCAGGCGAGCGGGGAGCTGTTTTTT
TRBJ2-3	NA	TRBV7-3	NA	CASSPGTDLGTDTQYF	TGTGCCAGCAGCCCTGGGACTGACCTAGGAACAGATACGCAGTATTTT
TRBJ1-5	TRBD1	TRBV19	NA	CASRTDRTSQPQHF	TGTGCCAGTAGAACGGACAGGACCAGTCAGCCCCAGCATTTT
TRBJ2-5	TRBD1	TRBV4-2	NA	CASSQEQGATGAAQYF	TGTGCCAGCAGCCAAGAACAGGGGGCCACGGGGGCCGCCCAGTACTTC
TRBJ2-2	NA	TRBV19	NA	CASSLYGGRLFF	TGTGCCAGTAGTCTATACGGAGGGCGGCTGTTTTTT
TRBJ2-3	NA	TRBV19	NA	CASSISGGTDTQYF	TGTGCCAGTAGTATCTCTGGGGGGACAGATACGCAGTATTTT
TRBJ2-7	TRBD1	TRBV29-1	few	CSVALGQNYEQYF	TGCAGCGTTGCGTTGGGACAGAACTACGAGCAGTACTTC
TRBJ2-7	TRBD1	TRBV7-2	NA	CASRLPGQGSYEQYF	TGTGCCAGCAGACTACCGGGACAGGGGTCCTACGAGCAGTACTTC
TRBJ2-5	NA	TRBV25-1	few	CASSEFRETQYF	TGTGCCAGCAGTGAATTCCGGGAGACCCAGTACTTC
TRBJ2-1	TRBD2	TRBV7-3	NA	CASSPTGTSGSYNEQFF	TGTGCCAGCAGCCCCACCGGGACTAGCGGCTCCTACAATGAGCAGTTCTTC
TRBJ1-6	NA	TRBV5-1	NA	CASRSAGGSPLHF	TGCGCCAGCAGGTCGGCGGGCGGCTCACCCCTCCACTTT
TRBJ1-1	NA	TRBV28	NA	CASSFEGNTEAFF	TGTGCCAGCAGTTTTGAGGGGAACACTGAAGCTTTCTTT
TRBJ2-1	NA	TRBV3-1/TRBV3-2	NA	CASSPRTAYNEQFF	TGTGCCAGCAGCCCTAGGACAGCCTACAATGAGCAGTTCTTC
TRBJ2-2	TRBD1	TRBV11-3	NA	CASSSPGQGAAGELFF	TGTGCCAGCAGCTCCCCGGGACAGGGGGCGGCCGGGGAGCTGTTTTTT
TRBJ2-5	NA	TRBV24-1	NA	CATSDLLPGGGETQYF	TGTGCCACCAGTGATTTGCTGCCCGGAGGTGGAGAGACCCAGTACTTC
TRBJ2-7	NA	TRBV9	NA	CASSTGGASGNLREQYF	TGTGCCAGCAGCACAGGGGGGGCTAGCGGGAATTTAAGGGAGCAGTACTTC
TRBJ2-2	NA	TRBV11-2	NA	CASSYIRGRSGELFF	TGTGCCAGCAGTTATATAAGGGGCCGTTCCGGGGAGCTGTTTTTT
TRBJ2-7	NA	TRBV3-1/TRBV3-2	NA	CASSPSEFNYEQYF	TGTGCCAGCAGCCCCTCGGAGTTCAACTACGAGCAGTACTTC
TRBJ2-7	NA	TRBV12-3/TRBV12-4	once	CASSFGAIYEQYF	TGTGCCAGCAGTTTTGGAGCGATCTACGAGCAGTACTTC
TRBJ2-5	NA	TRBV18	NA	CASSGGQQETQYF	TGTGCCAGCTCAGGTGGGCAGCAAGAGACCCAGTACTTC
TRBJ1-2	NA	TRBV19	NA	CASSTRGLTGYTF	TGTGCCAGTAGTACCCGCGGGCTAACTGGCTACACCTTC
TRBJ1-6	NA	TRBV6-5	NA	CASSLGRLNSPLHF	TGTGCCAGCAGTTTGGGGCGGCTTAATTCACCCCTCCACTTT
TRBJ2-6	NA	TRBV27	NA	CASSSAGSGANVLTF	TGTGCCAGCAGTTCGGCAGGGTCCGGGGCCAACGTCCTGACTTTC
TRBJ2-1	NA	TRBV28	NA	CASSLGQGPRGSGRARYEQFF	TGTGCCAGCAGTTTGGGACAGGGGCCTCGGGGTAGCGGGAGGGCCAGGTATGAGCAGTTCTTC
TRBJ2-7	NA	TRBV14	NA	CASSREFGQSYEQYF	TGTGCCAGCAGCCGTGAATTCGGACAATCCTACGAGCAGTACTTC
TRBJ1-2	TRBD1	TRBV5-3	NA	CARSFRGVHYGYTF	TGTGCCAGAAGCTTCAGGGGGGTGCACTATGGCTACACCTTC
TRBJ2-1	NA	TRBV29-1	NA	CSVGGTGSTYNEQFF	TGCAGCGTGGGGGGTACCGGGAGCACCTACAATGAGCAGTTCTTC
TRBJ1-3	NA	TRBV4-1	NA	CASSPAGSGNTIYF	TGCGCCAGCAGCCCGGCGGGATCTGGAAACACCATATATTTT
TRBJ2-2	TRBD1	TRBV5-6	once	CASSTDRGRIDGELFF	TGTGCCAGCAGCACGGACAGGGGGCGAATCGACGGGGAGCTGTTTTTT
TRBJ2-1	TRBD2	TRBV4-3	NA	CASSQDVGLAGAGADNEQFF	TGCGCCAGCAGCCAAGACGTGGGACTAGCGGGAGCCGGAGCTGACAATGAGCAGTTCTTC
TRBJ2-7	NA	TRBV6-2/TRBV6-3	once	CASSERYEQYF	TGTGCCAGCAGTGAGCGCTACGAGCAGTACTTC